Described below is a single T cell receptor (beta chain) sequence and its context. No cognate antigen has been identified for it. No clone much larger than this one lies a single base away; base qualities are absent. This sample was included in a study of T cell responses to AZD1222 COVID-19 vaccine (dated by TCRdb to the early 2020s). For the study in its entirety: A total of approximately 240 trial participants underwent TCR sequencing, of whom about 200 had received two doses of AZD1222 and around 25 had received two doses of the MenACWY control vaccine. Trial participants were enrolled by age into 18-55, 56-69 and 70-plus year subgroups, with roughly 160, 29 and 62 TCR-sequenced participants respectively. Study-level results and caveats: Reportedly, close to half of the unique spike-specific TCRs recognized epitopes lying outside the regions that are mutated in the B.1.351 and B.1.1.7 variants. Spike-specific TCR breadth and depth rose significantly after two AZD1222 doses compared with day 0 and with MenACWY recipients. The whole spike protein was spanned by vaccine-associated CD4 TCRs, and dominant responses were seen in regions 160-218 and 743-854. Conclusions about previously exposed vaccinees are limited because only six or seven AZD1222 recipients were SARS-CoV-2 seropositive at baseline. The 56-69-year group was small, and its depth increase did not reach significance, likely because of low power. Because no day 14 peak-response samples were available, repertoires were characterized only after the peak T cell response. Participants were mostly white British, with more females than males. The authors suggested clonal diversity may have been underestimated.

The CDR3 regions of human TCRbeta chains were subjected to immunosequencing. From the authors' description of their analysis: TCRs in the repertoires were compared against a reference library of SARS-CoV-2-specific TCRs that had been generated with the MIRA antigen-specificity platform. Breadth meant the fraction of unique TCRs that were SARS-CoV-2-associated, whereas depth meant the fraction of total T cells that were SARS-CoV-2-associated. Using the MIRA data, each spike-specific TCR was mapped to the spike region that the TCR reacts to and placed in a CD4 or CD8 class. Log10-transformed breadth and depth values were compared by one-way ANOVA with Sidak's multiple comparisons tests. Held by TCRdb, this immuneACCESS table contains in-frame sequences only and omits some clones. Under half of the omission traces to an unresolved V gene where checked; the cause of the rest is unknown. That table furnishes V, J and clone size, whereas the DNA furnished D and trimming. This sample has 100,000 to 130,000 clones in its table, and about 89% of those were observed once. The ten top clones hold 6.2% of the sample.

The sample's time point label, in plain terms: about 28 days (+/-7) after the second vaccine dose. Because spike-specific TCR depth and breadth did not differ between the two schedules, AZD1222 recipients who got a second dose at roughly 4 weeks were pooled with those who got a second dose at roughly 12 weeks. The vaccinee samples were drawn from two UK trials, COV001 and COV002, one of which was a single-blind randomized controlled phase 2/3 trial testing AZD1222 (ChAdOx1 nCoV-19) in healthy adults. For TCRbeta chain sequencing, PBMC samples were collected from trial participants at day 0 and at day 28 after the second dose. CDR3 length: 14 amino acids, cysteine to phenylalanine. The retained sequence is limited to the CDR3, 42 bases, with the frame set at the first base. The germline V gene (reference sequence) provides CDR1 GTSNPN and CDR2 SVGIG. The germline V end is reduced by 0 bases and the J end by 2 bases; junction bases left unmatched: 4.

Source: peripheral blood, taken 28 days after the second AZD1222 dose. This clonotype was sampled from an adult who received the AZD1222 COVID-19 vaccine. The sequence joins TRBV30 to TRBJ2-7, with 7 central nucleotides matching TRBD2. The CDR3 region: CAWSVSSGAYEQYF. The nucleotide sequence reads as follows: TGTGCCTGGAGTGTATCTAGCGGCGCCTACGAGCAGTACTTC. Beyond the CDR3, the reference TRBV30 and TRBJ2-7 genes provide the residues; the full variable domain reads: SQTIHQWPATLVQPVGSPLSLECTVEGTSNPNLYWYRQAAGRGLQLLFYSVGIGQISSEVPQNLSASRPQDRQFILSSKKLLLSDSGFYLCAWSVSSGAYEQYFGPGTRLTVT.